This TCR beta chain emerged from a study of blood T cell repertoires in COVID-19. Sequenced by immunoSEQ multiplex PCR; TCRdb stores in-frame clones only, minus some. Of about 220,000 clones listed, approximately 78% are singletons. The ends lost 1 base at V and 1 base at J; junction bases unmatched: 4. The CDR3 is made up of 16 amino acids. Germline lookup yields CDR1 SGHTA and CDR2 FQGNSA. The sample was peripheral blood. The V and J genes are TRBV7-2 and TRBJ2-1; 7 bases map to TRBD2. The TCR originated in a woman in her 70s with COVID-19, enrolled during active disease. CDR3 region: CASSLGAGASYNEQFF. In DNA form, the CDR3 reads TGTGCCAGCAGCTTAGGGGCGGGAGCATCCTACAATGAGCAGTTCTTC.